Given below is one T cell receptor beta chain in context. This entry comes from a study of blood T cell repertoires in COVID-19. In the study overall: COVID-19 samples from acute and convalescent phases originated in the United States, Italy and Spain. PBMCs, B-cell-depleted T cells, or T cells were the source of the cDNA or gDNA that made up the material.

Produced via immunoSEQ multiplex PCR; TCRdb's table is partial and in-frame only. The top ten clones hold 3% to 4% of a sample with about 140,000 clones, 84% of them seen once. Trimming removed 5 bases from V and 9 bases from J; junction bases left unmatched: 9. Per the germline V gene, CDR1 is MDHEN and CDR2 is SYDVKM. This CDR3 contains 14 residues. Individuals aged about 18 to 90 years were recruited from approximately 22 US areas. Grouping used clinical history reported by participants in a survey and questionnaire. The chain couples TRBV28 to TRBJ1-2; 10 nucleotides agree with TRBD1. The source of this sequence is a woman aged 45 to 65 with acute COVID-19. The sample was PBMCs or T cells enriched from blood (not recorded which). The CDR3 bases are TGTGCCAGCAGTCCCGGGGGACAGGGGAAGAGCTACACCTTC. Translation gives CASSPGGQGKSYTF.